This TCR beta chain came from a study of control samples from healthy donors and cancer patients. Only in-frame clones appear in the TCRdb table, and some are missing; sequencing was by immunoSEQ multiplex PCR. In the table there are some 71,000 clones, around 87% of which are singletons. Germline V CDR1 and CDR2: GTSNPN, SVGIG (reference sequence). V was shortened by 2 bases and J by 3 bases, with 10 bases between the two germline ends. The CDR3 spans 13 residues. The source material was PBMCs. The sequence was obtained from a woman between 45 and 60 years old with head and neck cancer. The rearrangement uses TRBV30 and TRBJ1-1; D is unresolved. CDR3: CAWSIGEDTEAFF. As DNA, the CDR3 is TGTGCCTGGAGTATTGGGGAAGACACTGAAGCTTTCTTT.